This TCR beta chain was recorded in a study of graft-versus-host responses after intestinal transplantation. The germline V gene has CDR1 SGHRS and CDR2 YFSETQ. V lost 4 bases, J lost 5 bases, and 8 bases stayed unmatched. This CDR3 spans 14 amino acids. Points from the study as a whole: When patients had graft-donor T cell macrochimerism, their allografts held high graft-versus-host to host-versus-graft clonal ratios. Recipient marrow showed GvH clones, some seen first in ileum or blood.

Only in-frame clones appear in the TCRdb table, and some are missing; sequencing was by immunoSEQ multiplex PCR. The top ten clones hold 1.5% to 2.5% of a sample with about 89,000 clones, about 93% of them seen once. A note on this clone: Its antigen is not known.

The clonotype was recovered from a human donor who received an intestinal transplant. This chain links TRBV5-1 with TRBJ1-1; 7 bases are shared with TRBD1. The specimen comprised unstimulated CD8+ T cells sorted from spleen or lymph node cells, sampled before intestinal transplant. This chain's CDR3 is CASSDLGQATEAFF. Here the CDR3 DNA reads TGCGCCAGCAGCGACCTAGGACAGGCGACTGAAGCTTTCTTT.